These 22 T cell receptor beta chains originate from one sample sequenced in a study of cytomegalovirus exposure and HLA in healthy donors. PCR amplification relied on 60 Vbeta primers (plus 13 Jbeta primers). Only in-frame clones appear in the TCRdb table, and some are missing; sequencing was by immunoSEQ multiplex PCR. The sample has roughly 150,000 clones; roughly a tenth are singletons. Material: PBMCs. The receptors were gathered from a male donor in good health and CMV-seronegative.

The chain combines TRBV6-5 with TRBJ1-2; D ambiguous. CDR1 is MNHEY, CDR2 SVGAGI, per germline. The V gene lost 0 bases and the J gene lost 4 bases, with 9 bases spanning the gap. The CDR3 runs to 14 residues. The DNA of the CDR3 is TGTGCCAGCAGTTACTCGGTCCTGGCCTATGGCTACACCTTC. Translated, it gives CASSYSVLAYGYTF.

In this sample, this clone turned up a few times. An end of the junction does not agree with germline; a read error may underlie this. This chain uses TRBV11-2 with TRBJ1-1; 7 bases fit TRBD1. This CDR3 is 15 amino acids long. CDR1 SGHAT and CDR2 FQNNGV come from the germline V gene. The CDR3: CASSLVPRGNPEAFF. The CDR3 DNA reads TGTGCCAGCAGCTTAGTCCCCAGGGGGAACCCTGAAGCTTTCTTT.

This clone has a handful of counts. Other DNA sequences of this sample code for an identical CDR3. The chain employs TRBV19 and TRBJ1-1, with D maybe TRBD1 (6 bases). V lost 3 bases and J lost 4, with 12 bases in between. CDR3 length: 14 amino acids. Germline CDR1 is LNHDA and CDR2 is SQIVND (reference sequence). CDR3 nucleotide sequence: TGTGCCAGTAGTATCAGGGGTGGTGGCACTGAAGCTTTCTTT. It yields the protein CASSIRGGGTEAFF. The complete variable domain, with remaining parts taken from reference TRBV19 and TRBJ1-1, reads DGGITQSPKYLFRKEGQNVTLSCEQNLNHDAMYWYRQDPGQGLRLIYYSQIVNDFQKGDIAEGYSVSREKKESFPLTVTSAQKNPTAFYLCASSIRGGGTEAFFGQGTRLTVV.

The chain links TRBV5-1 to TRBJ1-3; unclear D gene. The CDR3 has 15 amino acids. The ends were cut back, 5 bases at V and 1 base at J, with 13 bases in the middle. Germline V gene sequence: CDR1 SGHRS, CDR2 YFSETQ. The CDR3 loop reads CASRGAMQSGNTIYF. The CDR3 region has the DNA TGCGCCAGCAGGGGAGCTATGCAATCTGGAAACACCATATATTTT.

The V gene is TRBV5-6, the J gene TRBJ2-7; 7 nucleotides line up with TRBD1. The germline V gene encodes CDR1 SGHDT and CDR2 YYEEEE. The CDR3 is 12 residues long. With 4 bases clipped from V and 6 bases from J, the junction kept 4 bases outside the gene matches. CDR3 sequence: CASSRDSGEQYF. The CDR3 DNA follows: TGTGCCAGCAGCCGGGACAGTGGCGAGCAGTACTTC.

This clone appeared a few times. J is TRBJ2-6 and V is TRBV7-9; TRBD1 matches at 7 bases. The CDR3 has 14 amino acids. Germline V gives CDR1 SEHNR, CDR2 FQNEAQ (reference sequence). The junction had 2 bases not matched to a gene; V was cut back by 2 bases and J by 7 bases. DNA for the CDR3: TGTGCCAGCAGCTTAACAGGGGCCGCCAACGTCCTGACTTTC. Translated: CASSLTGAANVLTF.

This chain joins TRBV19 and TRBJ1-5; D call uncertain. Germline CDR1 reads LNHDA; CDR2 reads SQIVND (reference sequence). Trimming removed 7 bases from V and 6 bases from J, with 13 bases in between. This CDR3 has 13 amino acids. The CDR3, as DNA: TGTGCCAGTACCTCCGGGTGGAGTCAGCCCCAGCATTTT. Encoded protein: CASTSGWSQPQHF.

The DNA of the CDR3 is TGTGCCAGCTCACCTCCAGGGGGGCGCGGGTACGAGCAGTACTTC. It encodes CASSPPGGRGYEQYF. J is TRBJ2-7 and V is TRBV18; possibly TRBD1 for D (7 bases). V shed 3 bases and J shed 4 bases, with 16 bases lying between them. Germline CDR1 and CDR2: KGHSH and LQKENI. The CDR3 is 15 amino acids.

The rearrangement links TRBV6-5 to TRBJ2-7; 7 nucleotides line up with TRBD1. This CDR3 comprises 15 residues. CDR1 is MNHEY and CDR2 is SVGAGI in the germline V gene. The V segment lost 6 bases and the J segment 2 bases; nucleotides outside the gene matches: 10. The CDR3 sequence is CASRRSTGFTYEQYF. The CDR3, as DNA: TGTGCCAGCAGACGGTCGACAGGGTTCACCTACGAGCAGTACTTC.

The table lists this clone with a few counts. V and J are TRBV10-3 and TRBJ2-2; weak D call: TRBD2 (5 bases). Per germline, CDR1 ENHRY and CDR2 SYGVKD. Trimming pared 6 bases from V and 6 bases from J, leaving 14 bases between. The CDR3 totals 14 residues. In DNA, the CDR3 is TGTGCCATCAGGGTGGGAGCGTCCCCCGGGGAGCTGTTTTTT. This translates into CAIRVGASPGELFF.

The chain joins TRBV7-7 to TRBJ2-7; 7 bases fit TRBD2. CDR1 and CDR2 from the germline V gene are SSHAT and FNYEAQ (reference sequence). This CDR3 is built from 14 residues. Trimming took 5 bases from V and 2 from J; bases not matched to a gene: 6. CDR3 protein: CASSPGLDTYEQYF. The DNA of the CDR3 is TGTGCCAGCAGCCCCGGACTAGACACCTACGAGCAGTACTTC. The whole variable domain, filled in from reference TRBV7-7 and TRBJ2-7, reads GAGVSQSPRYKVTKRGQDVTLRCDPISSHATLYWYQQALGQGPEFLTYFNYEAQPDKSGLPSDRFSAERPEGSISTLTIQRTEQRDSAMYRCASSPGLDTYEQYFGPGTRLTVT.

This clone was recorded a few times. CDR3 loop: CASSFGTNYEQYF. The CDR3 bases are TGTGCCAGCAGTTTTGGGACTAACTACGAGCAGTACTTC. The rearrangement uses TRBV2 and TRBJ2-7, with 7 positions matching TRBD2. After removal of 5 bases from V and 3 bases from J, the junction contained 4 bases not matched to a gene. The CDR3 runs to 13 residues. Germline CDR1 is SNHLY and CDR2 is FYNNEI.

This rearrangement joins TRBV27 to TRBJ1-1; D may be TRBD1 (6 bases). The germline V gene encodes CDR1 MNHEY and CDR2 SMNVEV (reference sequence). Trimming stripped 2 bases from V and 5 bases from J, with 15 bases between. The CDR3 sequence is 15 residues long. The CDR3 region is CASSLVGGLGTEAFF. CDR3 coding DNA: TGTGCCAGCAGTTTAGTGGGGGGGCTCGGAACTGAAGCTTTCTTT.

The chain employs TRBV19 and TRBJ1-1; the match to TRBD1 covers 10 bases. CDR1 is LNHDA, CDR2 SQIVND, per germline (reference sequence). V lost 5 bases, J lost 4 bases, and 7 bases stayed unmatched. The CDR3 extends over 15 amino acids. This CDR3 is CASSPGQGGSTEAFF. The CDR3 region has the DNA TGTGCCAGTAGTCCCGGACAGGGGGGAAGCACTGAAGCTTTCTTT.

This clone was observed a handful of times. J is TRBJ2-3 and V is TRBV9, with 10 nucleotides matching TRBD2. CDR1 is SGDLS and CDR2 is YYNGEE in the germline V gene. CDR3 length: 14 residues. Trimming at V came to 4 bases and at J to 4 bases, leaving 3 bases not matched to a gene. In DNA form, the CDR3 reads TGTGCCAGCAGCCCCGGGACTAGCGCAGATACGCAGTATTTT. It specifies CASSPGTSADTQYF.

V usage is TRBV19 and J usage is TRBJ1-2, with 9 bases fitting TRBD1. The germline gives CDR1 LNHDA, CDR2 SQIVND (reference sequence). V shed 6 bases, J shed 4 bases, and the junction held 9 bases outside the gene matches. This CDR3 contains 15 residues. In DNA, the CDR3 is TGTGCCAGTAGACCGATTACAGGGGGCAGCTATGGCTACACCTTC. The encoded protein is CASRPITGGSYGYTF.

The chain links TRBV5-8 to TRBJ2-3; 7 nucleotides align to TRBD1. V dropped 4 bases and J dropped 2; count of bases not matched to a gene: 7. This CDR3 region has 15 residues. The V gene's germline CDR1 is SGHTS and CDR2 YDEGEE. Here the CDR3 DNA reads TGTGCCAGCAGCCGTAGACAGGGACACACAGATACGCAGTATTTT. Amino acid sequence: CASSRRQGHTDTQYF.

This rearrangement joins TRBV9 to TRBJ2-1; D not certain. The CDR3 extends over 13 amino acids. V was pared by 4 bases and J by 5 bases, with 10 bases between. Germline V CDR1 and CDR2: SGDLS, YYNGEE. The CDR3 spells CASSSGANNEQFF. CDR3 nucleotides: TGTGCCAGCAGCTCCGGAGCGAACAATGAGCAGTTCTTC.

This clone was counted between two and nine times. CDR3 loop: CASSLEGGYEQYF. In DNA, the CDR3 is TGCGCCAGCAGCTTGGAGGGAGGCTACGAGCAGTACTTC. The V call is TRBV5-1, the J call TRBJ2-7, with TRBD2 as a possible D gene (6 bases). The CDR3 is made up of 13 amino acids. V lost 0 bases and J 3 bases, leaving 7 bases between the germline ends. Germline-derived CDR1 and CDR2 are SGHRS and YFSETQ.

The rearrangement joins TRBV10-3 to TRBJ1-1, with a tentative D call TRBD1 (6 bases). From germline, CDR1 is ENHRY and CDR2 SYGVKD. The CDR3 is 16 amino acids. V lost 4 bases and J 4 bases, leaving 19 bases between the germline ends. The CDR3 region is CAISARTARWGTEAFF. CDR3 coding DNA: TGTGCCATCAGTGCCAGGACAGCCCGGTGGGGCACTGAAGCTTTCTTT.

There are a few counts of this clone. This chain's CDR3 is CASSLSRGPSYGYTF. CDR3 DNA sequence: TGTGCCAGCAGCTTATCGCGGGGACCCTCCTATGGCTACACCTTC. V and J are TRBV13 and TRBJ1-2, with D maybe TRBD1 (5 bases). This CDR3 is built from 15 residues. Germline V gives CDR1 PRHDT, CDR2 FYEKMQ (reference sequence). The ends were cut back, 2 bases at V and 4 bases at J, with 14 bases in the middle.

The chain couples TRBV10-3 to TRBJ2-5; 8 positions match TRBD2. With V trimmed by 4 bases and J by 2 bases, 15 bases remained unmatched. From germline, CDR1 is ENHRY and CDR2 SYGVKD. The CDR3 sequence is 18 residues long. The CDR3 reads CAISAVVAGRPPQETQYF. CDR3 sequence (DNA): TGTGCCATCAGTGCCGTGGTAGCGGGGAGACCACCTCAAGAGACCCAGTACTTC.